Below, 12 T cell receptor beta chains from the same sample are listed, as sequenced in a study of CD8+ T cells in alopecia areata. Following extraction, RNA underwent reverse transcription to cDNA, which served as the sequencing template. Here immunoSEQ multiplex PCR was the method, and the copy in TCRdb shows in-frame clones only, minus some. The sample lists 80,000 to 100,000 clones; 41% were seen once. Sequences were obtained from CD4+ T cells sorted from blood. Receptors originate from a human donor with alopecia areata.

This clone was seen more than once but under ten times. The chain links TRBV28 to TRBJ2-3, with 7 bases that match TRBD1. The CDR3 covers 17 residues. V lost 6 bases, J lost 5 bases, and 17 bases stayed unmatched. Germline CDR1 MDHEN, CDR2 SYDVKM. CDR3 sequence reads: CASRVSAGGWGGDTQYF. The CDR3 region has the DNA TGTGCCAGCAGGGTTAGTGCAGGGGGTTGGGGCGGAGATACGCAGTATTTT.

This rearrangement joins TRBV2 to TRBJ2-5; no clear D gene. The CDR3 consists of 11 residues. In germline, CDR1 is SNHLY, CDR2 FYNNEI. V was cut by 10 bases and J by 2 bases, with 8 bases left in between. Written as DNA, the CDR3 is TGTGCCACCCTTATGCAAGAGACCCAGTACTTC. This translates into CATLMQETQYF.

The V call is TRBV28, the J call TRBJ2-3; D possibly corresponds to TRBD2 (6 bases). Germline V gene data show CDR1 as MDHEN and CDR2 as SYDVKM. V lost 10 bases, J lost 5 bases, and 19 bases lay in between. CDR3 size: 14 residues. The CDR3 here is CATYSSVSRDTQYF. The CDR3 DNA sequence: TGTGCCACCTACTCTAGCGTCTCGCGAGATACGCAGTATTTT.

V and J are TRBV2 and TRBJ2-7; 13 bases agree with TRBD2. The germline V gene has CDR1 SNHLY and CDR2 FYNNEI. This CDR3 has 14 residues. Trimming removed 6 bases from V and 6 bases from J; junction bases left unmatched: 5. CDR3 sequence (DNA): TGTGCCAGCAGGAAACTAGCGGGAGGGGGCGAGCAGTACTTC. It specifies CASRKLAGGGEQYF.

The chain has TRBV7-2 and TRBJ2-7; 9 nucleotides align to TRBD1. This CDR3 is built from 15 residues. The V gene end was trimmed by 5 bases and the J gene end by 3 bases; junction bases not matched to a gene: 8. Germline assignment: CDR1 SGHTA and CDR2 FQGNSA. The CDR3 reads CASSPKGQGIYEQYF. CDR3 in DNA: TGTGCCAGCAGCCCGAAAGGACAGGGGATCTACGAGCAGTACTTC.

The gene calls are TRBV5-1 and TRBJ2-4; D is undetermined. This CDR3 is built from 15 residues. The V gene's germline CDR1 is SGHRS and CDR2 YFSETQ. V lost 3 bases and J 0 bases, leaving 10 bases between the germline ends. CDR3 sequence reads: CASSWTALAKNIQYF. For the CDR3, the DNA is TGCGCCAGCAGCTGGACGGCGCTAGCCAAAAACATTCAGTACTTC.

This clone was observed a few times. The V call is TRBV15, the J call TRBJ1-1; weak D call: TRBD1 (5 bases). CDR3 size: 14 residues. V lost 7 bases, J lost 0 bases, and 12 bases lay in between. CDR1 is LNHNV and CDR2 is YYDKDF in the germline V gene (reference sequence). The CDR3 spells CATTRAPMNTEAFF. CDR3 nucleotide sequence: TGTGCCACCACCAGGGCCCCCATGAACACTGAAGCTTTCTTT.

This chain uses TRBV2 with TRBJ2-5, with D maybe TRBD2 (6 bases). Trimming removed 5 bases from V and 2 bases from J, with 12 bases in between. This CDR3 comprises 14 residues. The germline CDR1 and CDR2 sequences are SNHLY and FYNNEI. The CDR3 region is CASSQTTRQETQYF. CDR3 in DNA: TGTGCCAGCAGTCAGACGACTAGACAAGAGACCCAGTACTTC.

The CDR3 nucleotides are TGCGCCAGCAGCCAACGGGACAGGGGGACTCCCTACAATGAGCAGTTCTTC. Protein sequence: CASSQRDRGTPYNEQFF. The chain recombines TRBV4-3 with TRBJ2-1; 11 positions agree with TRBD1. Germline V gene lookup returns CDR1 LGHNA and CDR2 YSLEER. The CDR3 has 17 amino acids. Unmatched junction bases numbered 5, after V lost 2 bases and J lost 2 bases.

The V gene is TRBV29-1, the J gene TRBJ2-3; TRBD2 is a possible D gene (5 bases). CDR3 size: 12 residues. V lost 7 bases to trimming and J lost 6 bases, with 14 bases between them. In germline, CDR1 is SQVTM, CDR2 ANQGSEA. The CDR3 spells CSARLPRDTQYF. CDR3 bases: TGCAGCGCCCGACTACCGAGGGATACGCAGTATTTT.

This clone was observed a few times. CDR3 coding DNA: TGTGCCAGCAGCTTAGACTCCCCCCGGGGCTCGCAGTATTTT. Its protein product is CASSLDSPRGSQYF. The V and J genes are TRBV11-2 and TRBJ2-3; D may correspond to TRBD1 or TRBD2 (5 bases each). Trimming pared 0 bases from V and 10 bases from J, leaving 14 bases between. Germline V gives CDR1 SGHAT, CDR2 FQNNGV. The CDR3 has 14 amino acids.

The chain joins TRBV15 to TRBJ2-7; 7 bases align to TRBD1. J lost 3 bases, V lost 5 bases, and 1 base had no gene match. Germline CDR1 is LNHNV and CDR2 is YYDKDF (reference sequence). The CDR3 sequence is 12 residues long. The CDR3 sequence: CATSSGGYEQYF. In DNA form, the CDR3 reads TGTGCCACCAGCTCAGGGGGCTACGAGCAGTACTTC.